This entry concerns a single T cell receptor (beta chain). Its cognate antigen is unknown. The junction differs from germline at one of its ends, possibly a read error. This record comes from a study of shared clonotypes between healthy human individuals. Clones were read by immunoSEQ multiplex PCR, and TCRdb kept only the in-frame ones, dropping some. The sample consists of about 2 million clones, around 96% of them appearing once. Germline CDR1 reads SEHNR; CDR2 reads FQNEAQ (reference sequence). The CDR3 is 13 amino acids. Findings of the study overall: Among donors, clonotype sharing was expected to be affected by sequencing depth. Naive subsets, compared against memory subsets, generally had larger estimated richness values.

Terminally differentiated effector memory CD45RA+ cells were excluded from the naive CD8 cells, which were CD45RO-negative and positively selected for CCR7. Specimen: naive CD8+ T cells sorted from blood. The rearrangement links TRBV7-9 to TRBJ2-3; 12 bases are shared with TRBD1. The TCR originated in a man aged 18-30 years in good health. CDR3 in amino acids: CASSPDAGQGANF. The CDR3 DNA sequence: TGTGCCAGCAGCCCGGACGCGGGACAGGGGGCGAATTTT. Filled out from reference TRBV7-9 and TRBJ2-3, the complete variable domain reads DTGVSQNPRHKITKRGQNVTFRCDPISEHNRLYWYRQTLGQGPEFLTYFQNEAQLEKSRLLSDRFSAERPKGSFSTLEIQRTEQGDSAMYLCASSPDAGQGANFGPGTRLTVL.